Sequencing of this TCR beta chain was carried out in a study of patients and donors after allogeneic stem cell transplantation. TCRdb called the RT-PCR reads again in MiXCR, with one record for every CDR3 protein. The table lists some 200,000 distinct CDR3 sequences, around 41% of them singletons. This CDR3 region has 11 residues. Germline CDR1 reads SGHRS; CDR2 reads YFSETQ. With regard to this clonotype: A read error may account for a junction end that differs from germline.

The genes are TRBV5-1 and TRBJ1-1; weak D call: TRBD1 (5 bases). This clonotype originated in a human donor who was either an allogeneic HSCT recipient or a stem cell or donor lymphocyte infusion donor (not recorded which). It is not recorded whose cells these are; they may come from a transplant donor. The sample taken for sequencing was blood, either unsorted or a sorted T cell fraction (not recorded which). The CDR3 nucleotides read TGCACCAGCAGCTCGAGTCAACAGGTCTCCTTT. Translating it yields CTSSSSQQVSF.